The sequence of this TCR beta chain was determined in a study of T-cell reconstitution after alpha-beta-depleted transplantation in children (dated by TCRdb to between 2015 and 2016). Study-level background: Using TCR repertoire profiling, the study followed T-cell immune reconstitution in a quantitative way in children after TCRalphabeta/CD19-depleted allogeneic hematopoietic cell transplantation.

CDR1 and CDR2 are drawn from the germline V gene: SGHRS, YFSETQ. V loses 5 bases at its end and J loses 4 bases; junction bases beyond the gene matches: 8. The CDR3 sequence holds 16 residues, the cysteine and phenylalanine included. The entry retains the CDR3 DNA only, 48 bases that are in frame from base 1. Preparation of the library involved PCR. The sequencer listed for this sample is Illumina HiSeq 2500. To normalize quantification of the TCRbeta repertoire, the TCR libraries were built with molecular barcoding that relied on unique molecular identifiers. The raw public data were reprocessed by TCRdb itself: fastp quality trimming at Q25, MiXCR clonotype calling, in-frame beta chains only. When rows share a CDR3 protein, they turn into one entry using the most common DNA and genes. Within this sample are 230,000 or so distinct CDR3 sequences, with 12% of them counted one time only. The top ten clonotypes cover 2% to 3% of the sample.

Remarks on this clonotype: Its antigen is not yet known. Base quality data are lacking; no much larger clone is found one base away.

The sequence derives from a human donor who donated a stem cell graft to a child with acute lymphoblastic leukemia. The sample here was PBMCs from the stem cell graft donor, taken from the stem cell graft. The chain is assembled from TRBV5-1 and TRBJ2-1, with 11 middle bases fitting TRBD2. The DNA sequence is TGCGCCAGCAGACGAGCAACTAGCGGGGGTTACAATGAGCAGTTCTTC. Translated, this gives CASRRATSGGYNEQFF. Extended through the reference TRBV5-1 and TRBJ2-1 proteins, this CDR3 yields the full variable domain: KAGVTQTPRYLIKTRGQQVTLSCSPISGHRSVSWYQQTPGQGLQFLFEYFSETQRNKGNFPGRFSGRQFSNSRSEMNVSTLELGDSALYLCASRRATSGGYNEQFFGPGTRLTVL.